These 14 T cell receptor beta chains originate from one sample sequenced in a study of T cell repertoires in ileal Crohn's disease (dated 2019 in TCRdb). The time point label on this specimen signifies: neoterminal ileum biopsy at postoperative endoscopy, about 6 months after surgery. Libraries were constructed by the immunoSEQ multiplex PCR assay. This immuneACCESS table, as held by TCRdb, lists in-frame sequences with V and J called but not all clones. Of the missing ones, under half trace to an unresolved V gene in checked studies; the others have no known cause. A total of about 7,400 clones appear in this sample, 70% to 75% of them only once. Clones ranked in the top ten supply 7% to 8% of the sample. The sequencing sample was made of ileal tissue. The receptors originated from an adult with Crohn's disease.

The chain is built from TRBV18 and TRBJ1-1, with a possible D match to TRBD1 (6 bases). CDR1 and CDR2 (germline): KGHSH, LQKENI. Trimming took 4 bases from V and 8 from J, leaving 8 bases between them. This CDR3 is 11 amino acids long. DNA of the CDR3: TGTGCCAGCTCACTAACAGGGGAAGCTTTCTTT. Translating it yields CASSLTGEAFF.

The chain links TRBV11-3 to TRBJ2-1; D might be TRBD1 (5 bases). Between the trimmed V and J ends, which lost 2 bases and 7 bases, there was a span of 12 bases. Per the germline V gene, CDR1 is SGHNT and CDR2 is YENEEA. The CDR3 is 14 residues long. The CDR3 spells CASSLSQGVNEQFF. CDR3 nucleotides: TGTGCCAGCAGCTTAAGTCAGGGTGTGAATGAGCAGTTCTTC.

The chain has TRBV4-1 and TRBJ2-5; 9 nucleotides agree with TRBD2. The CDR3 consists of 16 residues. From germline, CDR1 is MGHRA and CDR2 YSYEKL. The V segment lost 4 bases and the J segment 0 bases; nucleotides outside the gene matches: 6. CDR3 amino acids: CASSRGTSPYQETQYF. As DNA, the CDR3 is TGCGCCAGCAGCCGGGGGACTAGCCCGTACCAAGAGACCCAGTACTTC.

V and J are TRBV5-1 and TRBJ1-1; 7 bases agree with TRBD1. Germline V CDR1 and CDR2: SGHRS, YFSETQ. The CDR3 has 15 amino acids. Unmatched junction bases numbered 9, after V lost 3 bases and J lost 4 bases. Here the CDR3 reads CASSWDAGGGTEAFF. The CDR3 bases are TGCGCCAGCAGCTGGGACGCAGGGGGAGGCACTGAAGCTTTCTTT.

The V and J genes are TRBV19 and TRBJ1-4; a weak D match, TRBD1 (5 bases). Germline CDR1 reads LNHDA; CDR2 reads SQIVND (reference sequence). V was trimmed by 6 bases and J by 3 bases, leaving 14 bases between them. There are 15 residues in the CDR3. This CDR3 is CASSRPGLANEKLFF. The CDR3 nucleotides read TGTGCCAGTAGCCGCCCGGGACTCGCTAATGAAAAACTGTTTTTT.

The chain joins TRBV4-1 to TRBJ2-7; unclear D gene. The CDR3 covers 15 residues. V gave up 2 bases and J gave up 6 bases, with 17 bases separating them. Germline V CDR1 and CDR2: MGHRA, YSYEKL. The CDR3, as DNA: TGCGCCAGCAGCCAAACCCGTTGGCTGGTAAGCGAGCAGTACTTC. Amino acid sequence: CASSQTRWLVSEQYF.

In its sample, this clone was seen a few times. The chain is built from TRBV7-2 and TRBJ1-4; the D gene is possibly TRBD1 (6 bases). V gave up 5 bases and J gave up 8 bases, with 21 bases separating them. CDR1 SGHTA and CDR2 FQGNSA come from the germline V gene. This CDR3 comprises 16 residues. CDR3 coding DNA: TGTGCCAGCAGCCCCCAGGGGAGCAGGGGCAGGGAAAAACTGTTTTTT. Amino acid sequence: CASSPQGSRGREKLFF.

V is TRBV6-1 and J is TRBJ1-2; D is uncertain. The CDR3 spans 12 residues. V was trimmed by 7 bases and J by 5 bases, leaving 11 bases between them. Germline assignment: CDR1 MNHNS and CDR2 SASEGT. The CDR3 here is CASTQELYGYTF. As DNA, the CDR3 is TGTGCCAGCACTCAGGAATTATATGGCTACACCTTC.

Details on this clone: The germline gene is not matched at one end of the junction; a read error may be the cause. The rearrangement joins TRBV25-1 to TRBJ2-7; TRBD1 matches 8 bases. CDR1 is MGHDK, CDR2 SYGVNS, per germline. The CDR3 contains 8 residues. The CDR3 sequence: CARRQGNF. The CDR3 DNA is TGTGCCAGACGACAGGGGAACTTC.

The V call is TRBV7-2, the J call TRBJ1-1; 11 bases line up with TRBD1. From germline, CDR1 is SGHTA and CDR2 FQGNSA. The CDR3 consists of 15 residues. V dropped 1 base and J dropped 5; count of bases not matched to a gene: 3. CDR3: CASSLGGTGGTEAFF. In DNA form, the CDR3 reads TGTGCCAGCAGCTTAGGAGGGACAGGGGGGACTGAAGCTTTCTTT.

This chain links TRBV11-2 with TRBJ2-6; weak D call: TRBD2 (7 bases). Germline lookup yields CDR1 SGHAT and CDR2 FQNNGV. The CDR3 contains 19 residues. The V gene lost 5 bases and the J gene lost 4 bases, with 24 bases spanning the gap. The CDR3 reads CASSPWLAGAQTGANVLTF. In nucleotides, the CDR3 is TGTGCCAGCAGCCCCTGGTTGGCGGGGGCCCAGACCGGGGCCAACGTCCTGACTTTC.

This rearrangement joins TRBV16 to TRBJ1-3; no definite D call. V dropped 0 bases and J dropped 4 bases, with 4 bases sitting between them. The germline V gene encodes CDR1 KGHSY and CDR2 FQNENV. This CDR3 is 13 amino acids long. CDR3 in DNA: TGTGCCAGCAGCCAATCCGTCGGAAACACCATATATTTT. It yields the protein CASSQSVGNTIYF.

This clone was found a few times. This CDR3 reads CASSPWTGTGGNQPQHF. The CDR3, as DNA: TGTGCCAGCAGTCCATGGACAGGGACGGGGGGCAATCAGCCCCAGCATTTT. V is TRBV27 and J is TRBJ1-5; 8 bases fit TRBD1. Germline V lookup: CDR1 MNHEY, CDR2 SMNVEV (reference sequence). The CDR3 is 17 residues long. V shed 5 bases, J shed 2 bases, and the junction held 11 bases outside the gene matches.

CDR3 DNA sequence: TGCGCCAGCAGCTTTAGCGGGGGGGACTCTAACACAGATACGCAGTATTTT. It yields the protein CASSFSGGDSNTDTQYF. The V and J genes are TRBV5-1 and TRBJ2-3, with 11 nucleotides matching TRBD2. The trim removed 2 bases at V and 2 bases at J, leaving 7 bases unmatched. The CDR3 runs 17 residues. Germline V CDR1 and CDR2: SGHRS, YFSETQ.